These 14 T cell receptor beta chains were sequenced from one sample in a study of cytotoxic CD8 clonotypes in ibrutinib-treated CLL. Some clones are missing from TCRdb's copy, which holds only in-frame ones; the method was immunoSEQ multiplex PCR. The data hold about 130,000 clones, with 79% observed a single time. The sample was PBMCs, taken after 12 months of ibrutinib treatment. The receptors stem from a human donor with chronic lymphocytic leukemia.

The rearrangement joins TRBV4-1 to TRBJ2-7, with 8 bases that match TRBD2. Germline V gives CDR1 MGHRA, CDR2 YSYEKL. The CDR3 loop spans 17 amino acids. The J segment lost 0 bases and the V segment lost 0 bases, leaving 7 bases of the junction unmatched. CDR3 nucleotide sequence: TGCGCCAGCAGCCAAGAAACCTGGACTAGCCTCTCCTACGAGCAGTACTTC. Translated: CASSQETWTSLSYEQYF.

A single count supports this clone. The rearrangement uses TRBV10-1 and TRBJ2-2; D call uncertain. The germline gives CDR1 WNHNN, CDR2 SYGVQD (reference sequence). The CDR3 extends over 11 amino acids. The ends were cut back, 3 bases at V and 6 bases at J, with 2 bases in the middle. The DNA of the CDR3 is TGCGCCAGCAGTGATTCCGGGGAGCTGTTTTTT. It is translated as CASSDSGELFF.

The rearrangement joins TRBV5-1 to TRBJ2-7, with 15 bases fitting TRBD2. Germline values: CDR1 SGHRS, CDR2 YFSETQ. This CDR3 is 16 amino acids long. With 4 bases clipped from V and 2 bases from J, the junction kept 4 bases outside the gene matches. CDR3 region: CASSVGLAGGPYEQYF. In nucleotides, the CDR3 is TGCGCCAGCAGCGTCGGACTAGCGGGAGGGCCCTACGAGCAGTACTTC.

The rearrangement joins TRBV27 to TRBJ2-5; maybe TRBD1 (5 bases). CDR3 length: 16 amino acids. Germline V CDR1 and CDR2: MNHEY, SMNVEV (reference sequence). V was clipped by 5 bases and J by 2 bases, with 18 bases between them. The CDR3 DNA follows: TGTGCCAGCAGTCAAAACACGCAGGGTGGGCAAGAGACCCAGTACTTC. Protein sequence: CASSQNTQGGQETQYF.

The chain joins TRBV10-3 to TRBJ2-7; 9 nucleotides align to TRBD1. The CDR3 contains 13 residues. V lost 6 bases, J lost 6 bases, and 6 bases stayed unmatched. Germline lookup yields CDR1 ENHRY and CDR2 SYGVKD. The CDR3 spells CAISQDRGGEQYF. In nucleotides, the CDR3 is TGTGCCATCAGCCAGGACAGGGGCGGCGAGCAGTACTTC.

The rearrangement uses TRBV11-1 and TRBJ1-1; TRBD1 might be the D (5 bases). The CDR3 runs to 15 residues. The germline CDR1 and CDR2 sequences are SGHAT and FQDESV (reference sequence). Trimming left V 5 bases short and J 2 bases short, with 15 bases between. The CDR3 DNA reads TGTGCCAGCAGCGAGCTGAACCAGGGAAACACTGAAGCTTTCTTT. As protein: CASSELNQGNTEAFF. Full variable domain (rest looked up from reference TRBV11-1 and TRBJ1-1): EAEVAQSPRYKITEKSQAVAFWCDPISGHATLYWYRQILGQGPELLVQFQDESVVDDSQLPKDRFSAERLKGVDSTLKIQPAELGDSAMYLCASSELNQGNTEAFFGQGTRLTVV.

This rearrangement joins TRBV5-6 to TRBJ2-2; 10 positions match TRBD1. Germline V gene lookup returns CDR1 SGHDT and CDR2 YYEEEE. The CDR3 spans 17 residues. The junction had 2 bases not matched to a gene; V was cut back by 0 bases and J by 0 bases. CDR3 in amino acids: CASSLGQGAANTGELFF. The CDR3 DNA sequence: TGTGCCAGCAGCTTGGGACAGGGGGCCGCGAACACCGGGGAGCTGTTTTTT.

The chain recombines TRBV4-1 with TRBJ2-3, with 7 positions matching TRBD2. V gave up 6 bases and J gave up 5 bases; unmatched junction bases: 11. Germline V lookup: CDR1 MGHRA, CDR2 YSYEKL. The CDR3 totals 15 residues. The CDR3 DNA reads as TGCGCCAGCAGTAGTGGGGGAGGGCCGCTAGATACGCAGTATTTT. Its translation: CASSSGGGPLDTQYF.

The chain carries TRBV5-4 and TRBJ1-2; weak D call: TRBD1 (6 bases). The ends were cut back, 4 bases at V and 6 bases at J, with 16 bases in the middle. Germline CDR1 reads SGHNT; CDR2 reads YYREEE (reference sequence). The CDR3 contains 14 residues. Written as DNA, the CDR3 is TGTGCCAGCAGCCTGCAGGGGAGGCTTGATGGCTACACCTTC. Residues: CASSLQGRLDGYTF.

This chain joins TRBV7-2 and TRBJ1-5; D possibly corresponds to TRBD1 (5 bases). In germline, CDR1 is SGHTA, CDR2 FQGNSA. V shed 5 bases and J shed 0 bases, with 17 bases lying between them. The CDR3 sequence is 17 residues long. DNA of the CDR3: TGTGCCAGCAGCCGAAACCGGGACGGCGATAGCAATCAGCCCCAGCATTTT. It translates to CASSRNRDGDSNQPQHF. Drawing the rest from reference TRBV7-2 and TRBJ1-5, the complete variable domain is GAGVSQSPSNKVTEKGKDVELRCDPISGHTALYWYRQSLGQGLEFLIYFQGNSAPDKSGLPSDRFSAERTGGSVSTLTIQRTQQEDSAVYLCASSRNRDGDSNQPQHFGDGTRLSIL.

V gene TRBV30 combines with J gene TRBJ1-5; no firm D call. This CDR3 is built from 14 residues. Germline V gene data show CDR1 as GTSNPN and CDR2 as SVGIG (reference sequence). Trimming removed 7 bases from V and 0 bases from J, with 13 bases in between. The CDR3 here is CALAEVNSNQPQHF. The CDR3, as DNA: TGTGCCTTGGCGGAAGTTAATAGCAATCAGCCCCAGCATTTT.

This chain uses TRBV5-5 with TRBJ2-3; weak D call: TRBD2 (6 bases). CDR1 SGHKS and CDR2 YYEKEE come from the germline V gene (reference sequence). The CDR3 is 15 residues long. V dropped 0 bases and J dropped 0 bases, with 8 bases sitting between them. CDR3 residues: CASSLDGGSTDTQYF. CDR3 DNA: TGTGCCAGCAGCTTGGACGGGGGAAGCACAGATACGCAGTATTTT.

The J gene is TRBJ1-4, the V gene TRBV7-9; 7 bases agree with TRBD1. The trim removed 5 bases at V and 0 bases at J, leaving 12 bases unmatched. The germline CDR1 and CDR2 sequences are SEHNR and FQNEAQ (reference sequence). The CDR3 totals 18 residues. The CDR3 reads CASSPPEGDRSTNEKLFF. CDR3 in DNA: TGTGCCAGCAGCCCCCCTGAGGGGGACAGATCAACTAATGAAAAACTGTTTTTT.

This clone occurred once. This chain connects TRBV29-1 to TRBJ2-7; TRBD1 aligns across 8 bases. Germline V gives CDR1 SQVTM, CDR2 ANQGSEA. The V segment lost 7 bases and the J segment 3 bases; nucleotides outside the gene matches: 8. The CDR3 length is 13 residues. This CDR3 reads CSAGQGPVYEQYF. The CDR3 coding sequence is TGCAGCGCAGGACAGGGTCCGGTCTACGAGCAGTACTTC.